This T cell receptor (beta chain) was sequenced in a study of blood T cell repertoires in COVID-19. In the study overall: From the United States, Italy and Spain came samples of acute and convalescent COVID-19. Sources were T cells, B-cell-depleted T cells, or PBMCs; the material itself was cDNA or gDNA.

Per the original data handling: From reference gene primer amplification, estimates of nucleated cell counts were derived. The table came from immunoSEQ multiplex PCR; TCRdb's copy has only in-frame clones and leaves some out. V, J and clone size reflect that table, while D and trimming were determined from the DNA. The repertoire consists of 150,000 to 200,000 clones, with approximately 92% occurring once and the leading ten covering 4.8%. Seattle participants joined during active infection and were tracked over time. Specimen: peripheral blood. The clonotype was recovered from a man younger than 40 with COVID-19, enrolled during active disease.

CDR3 sequence: CASSYLRGTADGYTF. The CDR3 DNA follows: TGTGCCAGCAGTTACCTAAGGGGGACAGCGGATGGCTACACCTTC. The chain has TRBV6-5 and TRBJ1-2, with 7 bases matching TRBD1. The CDR3 runs 15 residues. Germline trimming cut 2 bases from V and 6 bases from J; bases unmatched to any gene: 9. The germline V gene encodes CDR1 MNHEY and CDR2 SVGAGI.